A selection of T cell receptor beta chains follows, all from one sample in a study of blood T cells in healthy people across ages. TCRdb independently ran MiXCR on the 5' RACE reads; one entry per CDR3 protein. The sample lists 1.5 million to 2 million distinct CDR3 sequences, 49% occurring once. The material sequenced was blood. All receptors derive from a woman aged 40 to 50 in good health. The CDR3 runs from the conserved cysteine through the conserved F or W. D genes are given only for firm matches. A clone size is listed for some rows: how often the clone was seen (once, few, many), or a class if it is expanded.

cdr3_aa: CATGPGQGYEQYF
cdr3_nt: TGTGCCACCGGACCGGGACAGGGGTACGAGCAGTACTTC
v_call: TRBV10-3
d_call: TRBD1
clone_size: many
j_call: TRBJ2-7

cdr3_aa: CSAQARAAYEQYF
cdr3_nt: TGCAGTGCCCAAGCCAGGGCCGCCTACGAGCAGTACTTC
v_call: TRBV20-1
d_call: .
clone_size: .
j_call: TRBJ2-7

cdr3_aa: CASSLVAYTDTQYF
cdr3_nt: TGTGCCAGCAGCTTAGTCGCTTACACAGATACGCAGTATTTT
v_call: TRBV7-9
d_call: .
clone_size: .
j_call: TRBJ2-3

cdr3_aa: CASSRSETGSFYEQYF
cdr3_nt: TGTGCCAGCAGCCGCAGCGAGACAGGGTCCTTCTACGAGCAGTACTTC
v_call: TRBV28
d_call: TRBD1
clone_size: few
j_call: TRBJ2-7

cdr3_aa: CASSVSGMNTEAFF
cdr3_nt: TGTGCCAGCAGCGTCTCGGGCATGAACACTGAAGCTTTCTTT
v_call: TRBV9
d_call: .
clone_size: .
j_call: TRBJ1-1

cdr3_aa: CASSVVRDSYNEQFF
cdr3_nt: TGTGCCAGCAGCGTAGTTCGGGATTCCTACAATGAGCAGTTCTTC
v_call: TRBV9
d_call: .
clone_size: .
j_call: TRBJ2-1

cdr3_aa: CSALGEGGSTGELFF
cdr3_nt: TGCAGCGCCCTGGGGGAGGGTGGTAGCACCGGGGAGCTGTTTTTT
v_call: TRBV29-1
d_call: TRBD2
clone_size: once
j_call: TRBJ2-2

cdr3_aa: CATSDRDSHEQFF
cdr3_nt: TGTGCCACCAGTGACCGAGACAGCCATGAGCAGTTCTTC
v_call: TRBV24-1
d_call: .
clone_size: once
j_call: TRBJ2-1

cdr3_aa: CASSQGYRDRRETQYF
cdr3_nt: TGCGCCAGCAGCCAAGGTTATCGGGACAGGAGAGAGACCCAGTACTTC
v_call: TRBV4-1
d_call: TRBD1
clone_size: .
j_call: TRBJ2-5

cdr3_aa: CASSSEGVEVINEQFF
cdr3_nt: TGTGCCAGCAGCTCCGAAGGGGTGGAGGTGATCAATGAGCAGTTCTTC
v_call: TRBV11-2
d_call: .
clone_size: few
j_call: TRBJ2-1

cdr3_aa: CASSPQTGNHEQYF
cdr3_nt: TGTGCCAGCAGCCCCCAGACAGGGAACCACGAGCAGTACTTC
v_call: TRBV27
d_call: TRBD1
clone_size: .
j_call: TRBJ2-7

cdr3_aa: CASSSRAAAGAKNIQYF
cdr3_nt: TGTGCCAGCAGCTCGAGAGCAGCCGCCGGTGCCAAAAACATTCAGTACTTC
v_call: TRBV7-2
d_call: .
clone_size: .
j_call: TRBJ2-4

cdr3_aa: CASSPRVLNEKLFF
cdr3_nt: TGTGCCAGCAGTCCCCGGGTCCTTAATGAAAAACTGTTTTTT
v_call: TRBV6-1
d_call: .
clone_size: .
j_call: TRBJ1-4

cdr3_aa: CASGQERGQETQYF
cdr3_nt: TGTGCCAGCGGTCAAGAGCGGGGCCAAGAGACCCAGTACTTC
v_call: TRBV6-2/TRBV6-3
d_call: TRBD2
clone_size: once
j_call: TRBJ2-5

cdr3_aa: CSARPLGRAGNEQFF
cdr3_nt: TGCAGTGCTAGACCCCTGGGCCGGGCGGGCAATGAGCAGTTCTTC
v_call: TRBV20-1
d_call: .
clone_size: once
j_call: TRBJ2-1

cdr3_aa: CASSLVAIAGYEQYF
cdr3_nt: TGTGCCAGCAGTTTAGTTGCGATAGCGGGTTACGAGCAGTACTTC
v_call: TRBV28
d_call: TRBD2
clone_size: .
j_call: TRBJ2-7

cdr3_aa: CSARVRGTPSYGYTF
cdr3_nt: TGCAGTGCTAGGGTCAGGGGTACGCCCTCCTATGGCTACACCTTC
v_call: TRBV20-1
d_call: .
clone_size: .
j_call: TRBJ1-2

cdr3_aa: CASSLGRGGYEQYF
cdr3_nt: TGTGCCAGCAGCTTAGGCCGCGGGGGCTACGAGCAGTACTTC
v_call: TRBV7-2
d_call: TRBD2
clone_size: many
j_call: TRBJ2-7

cdr3_aa: CATSPRQGVNEQYF
cdr3_nt: TGTGCCACCAGCCCTCGACAGGGGGTCAATGAGCAGTACTTC
v_call: TRBV15
d_call: TRBD1
clone_size: once
j_call: TRBJ2-4

cdr3_aa: CASSPRVAGLYNEQFF
cdr3_nt: TGTGCCAGCAGCCCGCGAGTAGCGGGCCTCTACAATGAGCAGTTCTTC
v_call: TRBV7-2
d_call: TRBD2
clone_size: few
j_call: TRBJ2-1

cdr3_aa: CASRRAGAQETQYF
cdr3_nt: TGTGCCAGCAGAAGAGCGGGGGCACAAGAGACCCAGTACTTC
v_call: TRBV7-9
d_call: TRBD2
clone_size: .
j_call: TRBJ2-5

cdr3_aa: CASSYPGQGMSTDTQYF
cdr3_nt: TGTGCCAGCAGTTACCCTGGACAGGGGATGAGCACAGATACGCAGTATTTT
v_call: TRBV6-2/TRBV6-3
d_call: TRBD1
clone_size: .
j_call: TRBJ2-3

cdr3_aa: CASSNDRGLIGNSPLHF
cdr3_nt: TGTGCCAGTAGTAACGACAGGGGGCTGATCGGAAATTCACCCCTCCACTTT
v_call: TRBV19
d_call: TRBD1
clone_size: .
j_call: TRBJ1-6

cdr3_aa: CASKFWDTEAFF
cdr3_nt: TGTGCCAGCAAGTTCTGGGACACTGAAGCTTTCTTT
v_call: TRBV6-1
d_call: .
clone_size: once
j_call: TRBJ1-1

cdr3_aa: CASTGTVLYNEQFF
cdr3_nt: TGTGCCAGCACCGGGACCGTATTGTACAATGAGCAGTTCTTC
v_call: TRBV12-3/TRBV12-4
d_call: .
clone_size: .
j_call: TRBJ2-1

cdr3_aa: CASSSPGLAGGGNIQYF
cdr3_nt: TGCGCCAGCAGCTCGCCGGGACTAGCGGGGGGGGGAAACATTCAGTACTTC
v_call: TRBV5-1
d_call: TRBD2
clone_size: once
j_call: TRBJ2-4

cdr3_aa: CASSAPSGLANYGYTF
cdr3_nt: TGTGCCAGCAGCGCACCATCAGGGCTGGCTAACTATGGCTACACCTTC
v_call: TRBV9
d_call: .
clone_size: .
j_call: TRBJ1-2

cdr3_aa: CASSMRVGEKLFF
cdr3_nt: TGTGCCAGCTCGATGAGGGTTGGGGAAAAACTGTTTTTT
v_call: TRBV6-5
d_call: .
clone_size: once
j_call: TRBJ1-4

cdr3_aa: CASSQATGFSYNEQYF
cdr3_nt: TGTGCCAGCAGCCAGGCAACAGGATTCTCCTACAATGAGCAGTACTTC
v_call: TRBV14
d_call: .
clone_size: few
j_call: TRBJ2-7